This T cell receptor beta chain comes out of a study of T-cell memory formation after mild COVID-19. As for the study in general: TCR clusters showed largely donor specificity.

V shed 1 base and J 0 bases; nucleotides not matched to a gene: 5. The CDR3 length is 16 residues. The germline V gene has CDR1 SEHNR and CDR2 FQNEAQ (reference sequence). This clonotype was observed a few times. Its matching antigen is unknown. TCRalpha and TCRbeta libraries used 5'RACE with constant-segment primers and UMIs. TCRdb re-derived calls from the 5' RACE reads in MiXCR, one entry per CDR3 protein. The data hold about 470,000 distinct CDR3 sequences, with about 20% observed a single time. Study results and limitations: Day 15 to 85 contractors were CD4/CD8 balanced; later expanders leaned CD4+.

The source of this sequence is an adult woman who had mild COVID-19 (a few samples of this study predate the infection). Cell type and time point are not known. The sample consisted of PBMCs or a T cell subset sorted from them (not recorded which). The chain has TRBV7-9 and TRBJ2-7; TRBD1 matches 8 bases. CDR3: CASSLERTGSSYEQYF. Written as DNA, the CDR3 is TGTGCCAGCAGCTTAGAACGGACAGGGAGCTCCTACGAGCAGTACTTC.